The clone carrying this T cell receptor beta chain was observed a handful of times. The CDR3 totals 14 residues. V was pared by 6 bases and J by 7 bases, with 16 bases between. TCRdb independently ran MiXCR on the RT-PCR reads; one entry per CDR3 protein. Here the sample spans approximately 720 distinct CDR3 sequences, more than 7.5% being singletons. These data are taken from a study of immune reconstitution after stem cell transplant in scleroderma. This material was collected before or after autologous hematopoietic stem cell transplantation (not recorded which). This receptor was identified in a male donor with systemic sclerosis. V is TRBV12-3 or TRBV12-4 and J is TRBJ2-1; D remains unclear. The CDR3 nucleotides are TGTGCCAGCAGCGCCCCAATGTATAGTAATGAGCAGTTCTTC. Translating gives CASSAPMYSNEQFF.